The rows below give T cell receptor beta chains drawn from one sample of a study of shared clonotypes between healthy human individuals. Assay: immunoSEQ multiplex PCR; the TCRdb copy retains only in-frame clones and omits some. The sample records roughly 700,000 clones, around 67% being singletons. Source material: memory CD4+ T cells sorted from blood. These receptors came from a woman aged 25 to 39 in good health. Each CDR3 is given with its conserved first and last residue. A D gene is named only where the DNA matches it firmly. Clone size is shown for a subset of rows, as once, few, many or a class of expanded clone.

V	J	size	length	D	CDR3	DNA
TRBV29-1	TRBJ1-5	.	13	.	CSVLGTPGQPQHF	TGCAGCGTGCTAGGAACCCCAGGTCAGCCCCAGCATTTT
TRBV5-1	TRBJ2-2	.	16	.	CASSLEGAQYSGELFF	TGCGCCAGCAGCTTGGAGGGCGCACAGTATTCCGGGGAGCTGTTTTTT
TRBV7-8	TRBJ2-7	.	13	.	CASSFRAIYEQYF	TGTGCCAGCAGCTTCCGGGCTATTTACGAGCAGTACTTC
TRBV19	TRBJ2-3	.	17	.	CASSLAGDSSSTDTQYF	TGTGCCAGTAGTTTGGCTGGGGACTCTTCTAGCACAGATACGCAGTATTTT
TRBV4-1	TRBJ1-5	few	14	.	CASSHSDRIQPQHF	TGCGCCAGCAGCCACTCAGACAGGATCCAGCCCCAGCATTTT
TRBV5-4	TRBJ2-3	.	16	TRBD1	CASSLQGVIRTDTQYF	TGTGCCAGCAGCCTTCAGGGGGTAATCCGCACAGATACGCAGTATTTT
TRBV19	TRBJ2-6	once	16	.	CASSVGRASGANVLTF	TGTGCCAGTAGTGTCGGTCGGGCCTCTGGGGCCAACGTCCTGACTTTC
TRBV7-2	TRBJ2-1	.	13	.	CASSLGLPREQFF	TGTGCCAGCAGCTTAGGGCTCCCCAGGGAGCAGTTCTTC
TRBV19	TRBJ1-5	.	15	.	CASSISSLLNQPQHF	TGTGCCAGTAGTATATCTTCCCTGCTAAATCAGCCCCAGCATTTT
TRBV30	TRBJ1-2	.	13	.	CAWSVGDIYGYTF	TGTGCCTGGAGTGTGGGGGACATCTATGGCTACACCTTC
TRBV6-5	TRBJ1-1	.	14	.	CASSSRDGGTEAFF	TGTGCCAGCAGTTCTCGGGACGGTGGCACTGAAGCTTTCTTT
TRBV18	TRBJ1-1	.	12	.	CASSPPSTEAFF	TGTGCCAGCTCACCACCGTCCACTGAAGCTTTCTTT
TRBV19	TRBJ2-3	.	14	TRBD1	CASGPGQGTDTQYF	TGTGCCAGCGGCCCCGGACAGGGCACAGATACGCAGTATTTT
TRBV6-1	TRBJ1-2	.	16	.	CASSEFTQYSNYGYTF	TGTGCCAGCAGTGAATTTACCCAGTACTCAAACTATGGCTACACCTTC
TRBV30	TRBJ2-7	.	14	.	CACARPSSSYEQYF	TGTGCCTGTGCCCGACCATCGAGCTCCTACGAGCAGTACTTC
TRBV5-4	TRBJ2-7	.	13	.	CASSLEGTYEQYF	TGTGCCAGCAGCTTGGAGGGGACTTACGAGCAGTACTTC
TRBV30	TRBJ2-7	.	15	TRBD2	CAWIPGTSGTNEQYF	TGTGCCTGGATCCCTGGGACTAGCGGGACCAACGAGCAGTACTTC
TRBV2	TRBJ2-7	.	13	TRBD2	CASSVREGGEQYF	TGTGCCAGCAGTGTCCGGGAGGGGGGCGAGCAGTACTTC
TRBV5-1	TRBJ2-7	many	15	TRBD2	CASSHPGTSPYEQYF	TGCGCCAGCAGCCACCCCGGGACTAGTCCCTACGAGCAGTACTTC
TRBV7-8	TRBJ1-3	.	14	.	CASSRVSSGNTIYF	TGTGCCAGCAGCCGCGTTAGCTCTGGAAACACCATATATTTT
TRBV6-5	TRBJ2-7	.	15	TRBD1	CASRPTQGASYEQYF	TGTGCCAGCAGGCCTACGCAGGGGGCCTCCTACGAGCAGTACTTC
TRBV5-8	TRBJ2-7	.	15	TRBD2	CASSRPGAGGYEQYF	TGTGCCAGCAGCCGCCCGGGGGCGGGAGGGTACGAGCAGTACTTC
TRBV21-1	TRBJ1-5	.	18	.	CASSKRDLRVRSNQPQHF	TGTGCCAGCAGCAAAAGGGACCTTAGGGTCAGGAGCAATCAGCCCCAGCATTTT
TRBV6-1	TRBJ2-5	.	16	.	CASSGTVITSQETQYF	TGTGCCAGCAGTGGGACAGTCATCACCTCCCAAGAGACCCAGTACTTC
TRBV11-2	TRBJ2-5	.	16	TRBD2	CASSLGSGRAQETQYF	TGTGCCAGCAGCTTAGGTAGCGGGAGGGCCCAAGAGACCCAGTACTTC
TRBV14	TRBJ1-1	.	13	.	CASSLVGVSEAFF	TGTGCCAGCAGCCTCGTAGGAGTCAGTGAAGCTTTCTTT
TRBV18	TRBJ2-5	.	16	.	CASSPGRANGGETQYF	TGTGCCAGCTCACCAGGCAGGGCTAACGGTGGGGAGACCCAGTACTTC
TRBV5-4	TRBJ1-1	once	13	.	CASSPKMNTEAFF	TGTGCCAGCAGCCCGAAGATGAACACTGAAGCTTTCTTT
TRBV19	TRBJ1-5	.	14	TRBD1	CASRGDRGNQPQHF	TGTGCCAGTAGGGGGGACAGGGGTAATCAGCCCCAGCATTTT
TRBV19	TRBJ1-2	.	15	TRBD1	CASSLSRGPVYGYTF	TGTGCCAGTAGTCTCTCGAGGGGGCCGGTCTATGGCTACACCTTC
TRBV5-1	TRBJ2-3	.	14	.	CASSLDGLTDTQYF	TGCGCCAGCAGCTTGGACGGGCTCACAGATACGCAGTATTTT
TRBV2	TRBJ2-1	.	15	TRBD2	CASSALAGVGNEQFF	TGTGCCAGCAGTGCCCTAGCGGGAGTGGGCAATGAGCAGTTCTTC
TRBV10-1	TRBJ2-3	.	15	.	CASSLDGGGTDTQYF	TGCGCCAGCAGCCTCGACGGCGGTGGCACAGATACGCAGTATTTT
TRBV15	TRBJ1-1	few	15	.	CATSRDRQENTEAFF	TGTGCCACCAGCAGAGATCGGCAGGAGAACACTGAAGCTTTCTTT
TRBV5-1	TRBJ2-5	.	14	.	CASSTGTYQETQYF	TGCGCCAGCAGCACCGGGACGTACCAAGAGACCCAGTACTTC
TRBV7-2	TRBJ1-4	.	14	TRBD1	CASSRGGLSEKLFF	TGTGCCAGCAGCAGAGGGGGCTTAAGTGAAAAACTGTTTTTT
TRBV27	TRBJ2-5	.	13	TRBD2	CASSPNRDYGQYF	TGTGCCAGCAGTCCAAACCGGGACTACGGGCAATACTTC
TRBV27	TRBJ2-6	few	15	.	CASSFWNSGANVLTF	TGTGCCAGCAGTTTCTGGAACTCTGGGGCCAACGTCCTGACTTTC
TRBV18	TRBJ2-2	few	12	.	CASSPLDGELFF	TGTGCCAGCTCACCATTGGACGGGGAGCTGTTTTTT
TRBV4-2	TRBJ2-5	.	16	TRBD2	CASSLGGLAGSKTQYF	TGTGCCAGCAGCTTAGGTGGACTAGCCGGGAGCAAGACCCAGTACTTC
TRBV10-1	TRBJ2-7	.	14	TRBD1	CASSESAGGAQQYF	TGCGCCAGCAGTGAGTCTGCAGGGGGCGCCCAGCAGTACTTC
TRBV15	TRBJ2-3	.	14	.	CATSRDLGADTQYF	TGTGCCACCAGCAGAGATTTGGGCGCAGATACGCAGTATTTT
TRBV7-2	TRBJ1-5	many	14	.	CASSLVESNQPQHF	TGTGCCAGCAGCTTGGTGGAAAGCAATCAGCCCCAGCATTTT
TRBV7-6	TRBJ2-5	.	15	TRBD1	CASSFRDRAQETQYF	TGTGCCAGCAGTTTCCGGGACAGGGCCCAAGAGACCCAGTACTTC
TRBV28	TRBJ1-1	.	14	.	CASSLYGRIPEAFF	TGTGCCAGCAGTTTATATGGAAGAATCCCTGAAGCTTTCTTT
TRBV5-1	TRBJ2-7	.	14	.	CASSLVAGTYEQYF	TGCGCCAGCAGCTTGGTCGCAGGCACCTACGAGCAGTACTTC
TRBV5-1	TRBJ1-1	.	14	.	CASSLDLQRTEAFF	TGCGCCAGCAGCTTGGATTTACAGCGAACTGAAGCTTTCTTT
TRBV28	TRBJ2-5	.	16	TRBD2	CASRGHGTSGIETQYF	TGTGCCAGCAGGGGACACGGGACTAGCGGGATTGAGACCCAGTACTTC
TRBV5-4	TRBJ2-7	.	15	TRBD2	CASSLPGLAGDEQYF	TGTGCCAGCAGCTTACCGGGACTAGCGGGAGACGAGCAGTACTTC
TRBV4-1	TRBJ2-7	.	15	.	CASSFSVTGTYEQYF	TGCGCCAGCAGCTTCAGCGTAACGGGAACTTACGAGCAGTACTTC
TRBV27	TRBJ1-5	once	14	.	CATGRLGSNQPQHF	TGTGCCACCGGACGCTTGGGGAGCAATCAGCCCCAGCATTTT
TRBV4-1	TRBJ2-3	.	13	.	CASSRLPTDTQYF	TGCGCCAGCAGCCGGCTTCCGACAGATACGCAGTATTTT
TRBV5-1	TRBJ2-3	few	16	.	CASRPQPARGGDTQYF	TGCGCCAGCCGCCCCCAACCCGCAAGGGGGGGAGATACGCAGTATTTT
TRBV2	TRBJ2-1	.	13	.	CASSGTTYNEQFF	TGTGCCAGCAGCGGGACCACCTACAATGAGCAGTTCTTC
TRBV28	TRBJ2-7	.	13	TRBD1	CASTPFPGGEQYF	TGTGCCAGCACCCCATTCCCAGGGGGCGAGCAGTACTTC
TRBV28	TRBJ1-2	.	15	.	CASSLFGGTNYGYTF	TGTGCCAGCAGTTTATTTGGGGGTACCAACTATGGCTACACCTTC
TRBV11-2	TRBJ1-2	.	15	TRBD1	CASSPYGRTGDGYTF	TGTGCCAGCAGCCCTTATGGGAGGACAGGAGACGGCTACACCTTC
TRBV4-1	TRBJ2-3	.	16	TRBD2	CASSQIAGGLTDTQYF	TGCGCCAGCAGCCAAATAGCGGGAGGGTTAACAGATACGCAGTATTTT
TRBV27	TRBJ1-1	.	15	.	CASSPIGRLGTEAFF	TGTGCCAGCAGTCCCATAGGACGGTTGGGCACTGAAGCTTTCTTT
TRBV4-1	TRBJ1-2	.	16	.	CASSQAERSSNYGYTF	TGCGCCAGCAGCCAAGCCGAAAGATCCTCTAACTATGGCTACACCTTC